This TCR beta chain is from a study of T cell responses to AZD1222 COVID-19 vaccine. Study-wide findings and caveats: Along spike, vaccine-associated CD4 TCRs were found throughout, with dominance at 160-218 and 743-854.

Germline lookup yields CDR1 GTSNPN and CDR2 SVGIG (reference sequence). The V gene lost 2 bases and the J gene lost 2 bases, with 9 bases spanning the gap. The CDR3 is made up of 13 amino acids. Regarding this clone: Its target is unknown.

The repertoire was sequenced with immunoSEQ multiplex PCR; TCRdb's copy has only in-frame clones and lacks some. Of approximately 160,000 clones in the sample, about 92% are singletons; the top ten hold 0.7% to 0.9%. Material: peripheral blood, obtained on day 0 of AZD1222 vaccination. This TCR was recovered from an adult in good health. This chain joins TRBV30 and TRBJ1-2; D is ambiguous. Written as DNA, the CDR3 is TGTGCCTGGAGTCAAGATGGAAACTATGGCTACACCTTC. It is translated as CAWSQDGNYGYTF.